One T cell receptor beta chain is described in this entry. Its target is unknown. The 5'RACE template-switching step produced TCR cDNA and added a universal primer site and UMIs. Each CDR3 protein is one row after TCRdb ran MiXCR on the 5' RACE reads. The data show under 600,000 distinct CDR3 sequences, about 13% seen once. The data stem from a study of T cells after yellow fever vaccination. Germline-derived CDR1 and CDR2 are LGHNA and YSLEER. V was clipped by 4 bases and J by 0 bases; unmatched bases: 9. This CDR3 spans 17 amino acids. Overall study findings and caveats: Abundant bulk-derived clonotypes could contaminate FACS-sorted repertoires. Most primary-vaccination clones reappeared after the booster (about 96% CD4, 75% to 90% CD8).

The clonotype was recovered from a man aged 25-45 years who received the YFV17D yellow fever vaccine. The material sequenced was PBMCs, taken on the day of the yellow fever booster vaccination. This rearrangement joins TRBV4-3 to TRBJ2-1; 7 nucleotides line up with TRBD2. CDR3 loop: CASSPKVSSGSYNEQFF. The CDR3 DNA reads TGCGCCAGCAGCCCGAAAGTCTCTAGCGGCTCCTACAATGAGCAGTTCTTC.